This is a list of T cell receptor beta chains from one sample in a study of CD8 T cells in ankylosing spondylitis. TCRdb re-analysed the 5' RACE reads in MiXCR, keeping a single row per CDR3 protein. The top ten hold about 1.7% of the sample, which has 30,000 or so distinct CDR3 sequences, roughly 5% seen once. Sequences were obtained from blood, either unsorted or a sorted T cell fraction (not recorded which). Source of these receptors: a female donor with ankylosing spondylitis or in good health (not recorded which). Both conserved end residues are part of each CDR3. The D gene is left open where the match is weak. Size tells how often a clone was seen (once, few, many) or the class of an expanded clone, and some rows leave it out.

TRBV9	TRBJ2-6	few	-	TGTGCCAGCAGCGTCGGGGTATCCGGGGCCAACGTCCTGACTTTC	CASSVGVSGANVLTF
TRBV9	TRBJ1-4	many	-	TGTGCCAGCAGCGTAGCCGGGGGTTATGGAGAAAAACTGTTTTTT	CASSVAGGYGEKLFF
TRBV9	TRBJ2-5	many	-	TGTGCCAGCAGCGTAGGTTCTAGCCCAAAGACCCAGTACTTC	CASSVGSSPKTQYF
TRBV9	TRBJ1-2	many	TRBD1	TGTGCCAGCAGCGCTCGACAGGGGCAGTCGTATGGCTACACCTTC	CASSARQGQSYGYTF
TRBV9	TRBJ2-5	many	-	TGTGCCAGCAGCCCTAGCATTGACCGAGAGACCCAGTACTTC	CASSPSIDRETQYF
TRBV9	TRBJ2-7	many	TRBD1	TGTGCCAGCAGCGTAGACGGGACAGGGGTGTACGAGCAGTACTTC	CASSVDGTGVYEQYF
TRBV9	TRBJ2-2	-	-	TGTGCCAGCAGCGATACTAGCTCAACCGGGGAGCTGTTTTTT	CASSDTSSTGELFF
TRBV9	TRBJ2-5	many	TRBD1	TGTGCCAGCAGCGCCGGGACAGGGGTGGAGACCCAGTACTTC	CASSAGTGVETQYF
TRBV9	TRBJ2-7	medium-sized	TRBD2	TGTGCCAGCAGCGTTAGCGGGAGTAAGAACGAGCAGTACTTC	CASSVSGSKNEQYF
TRBV9	TRBJ2-3	many	TRBD1	TGTGCCAGCAGCGTAGTAGGACAGGGGGCAACAGATACGCAGTATTTT	CASSVVGQGATDTQYF
TRBV9	TRBJ2-2	few	-	TGTGCCAGCAGCGTTAGTGAGTCCGGGGAGCTGTTTTTT	CASSVSESGELFF
TRBV9	TRBJ2-5	many	TRBD2	TGTGCCAGCAGCGCAGGACTAGCGGGAGCAGAGACCCAGTACTTC	CASSAGLAGAETQYF
TRBV9	TRBJ2-5	-	-	TGTGCCAGCAGCGACCCGGGACTTCAAATCCAAGAGACCCAGTACTTC	CASSDPGLQIQETQYF
TRBV9	TRBJ2-3	many	TRBD2	TGTGCCAGCAGCGACAGACTAGCGGGGGGGCCGAAAGATACGCAGTATTTT	CASSDRLAGGPKDTQYF
TRBV9	TRBJ2-2	many	-	TGTGCCAGCAGCGTAGGCCTGGGGGAGCTGTTTTTT	CASSVGLGELFF
TRBV9	TRBJ2-7	many	-	TGTGCCAGCAGCTTAAGTCAACACCCCGACGAGCAGTACTTC	CASSLSQHPDEQYF
TRBV9	TRBJ2-5	many	TRBD1	TGTGCCAGCAGCGGACAGGGGGCCCAGGGGGAGACCCAGTACTTC	CASSGQGAQGETQYF
TRBV9	TRBJ1-2	medium-sized	TRBD1	TGTGCCAGCAGCGTAGGGGTGGCGACAGGGTCGTTCTATGGCTACACCTTC	CASSVGVATGSFYGYTF
TRBV9	TRBJ2-1	many	TRBD1	TGTGCCAGCAGCGCAACCGGGACAGGGCACTACAATGAGCAGTTCTTC	CASSATGTGHYNEQFF
TRBV9	TRBJ2-7	-	-	TGTGCCAGCAGCACCCACACGGCGCCCTACGAGCAGTACTTC	CASSTHTAPYEQYF
TRBV9	TRBJ2-5	many	-	TGTGCCAGCAGCCCCGGCCTGGGGAAAGAGACCCAGTACTTC	CASSPGLGKETQYF
TRBV9	TRBJ2-3	many	TRBD2	TGTGCCAGCAGCGGGGGTAGCGGGACCGCAGATACGCAGTATTTT	CASSGGSGTADTQYF
TRBV9	TRBJ2-2	many	TRBD1	TGTGCCAGCAACAAGGGACAGGCGAACACCGGGGAGCTGTTTTTT	CASNKGQANTGELFF
TRBV9	TRBJ2-3	many	TRBD1	TGTGCCAGCAGCGGGCAGGACAGGGTCACAGATACGCAGTATTTT	CASSGQDRVTDTQYF
TRBV9	TRBJ1-1	many	TRBD1	TGTGCCAGCAGCTCAGAACAGGGGGACACTGAAGCTTTCTTT	CASSSEQGDTEAFF
TRBV9	TRBJ1-2	many	-	TGTGCCAGCAGCGCCACAGGGAACTATGGCTACACCTTC	CASSATGNYGYTF